This TCR beta chain was sequenced in a study of blood T cell repertoires in COVID-19. Looking at the study overall: PBMCs, B-cell-depleted T cells, or T cells provided the cDNA or gDNA that made up the material.

Libraries were prepared by immunoSEQ multiplex PCR; TCRdb keeps only in-frame clonotypes and omits some of them. The data contain tens of thousands of clones, approximately 77% of them seen just once; the ten biggest clones take up about 33%. The CDR3 extends over 14 amino acids. The germline V gene encodes CDR1 SGDLS and CDR2 YYNGEE. V was clipped by 4 bases and J by 3 bases, with 12 bases between them. Sequencing input: peripheral blood. The sequence derives from a human donor in a cohort sampled during active COVID-19. The J gene is TRBJ2-3, the V gene TRBV9; possible D gene TRBD1, 6 bases. For the CDR3, the DNA is TGTGCCAGCAGCATCAGGGACACTACAGATACGCAGTATTTT. As protein: CASSIRDTTDTQYF.